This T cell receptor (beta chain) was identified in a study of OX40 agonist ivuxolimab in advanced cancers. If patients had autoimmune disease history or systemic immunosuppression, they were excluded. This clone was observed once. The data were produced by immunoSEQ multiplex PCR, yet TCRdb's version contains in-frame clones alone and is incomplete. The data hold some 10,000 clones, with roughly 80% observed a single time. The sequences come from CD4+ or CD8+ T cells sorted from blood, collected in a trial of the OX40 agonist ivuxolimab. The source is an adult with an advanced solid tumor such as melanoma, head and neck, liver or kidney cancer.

DNA of the CDR3: TGCGCCAGCGGCGAGAACACTGAAGCTTTCTTT. Translating it yields CASGENTEAFF. The chain links TRBV5-1 to TRBJ1-1; D is unclear. The ends were cut back, 7 bases at V and 1 base at J, with 5 bases in the middle. The CDR3 is made up of 11 amino acids. Germline V gene lookup returns CDR1 SGHRS and CDR2 YFSETQ.